Sequencing of this T cell receptor (beta chain) was carried out in a study of T-cell reconstitution after alpha-beta-depleted transplantation in children. Comment on this clonotype: Its antigen is as yet unknown.

V gave up 0 bases and J gave up 2 bases, with 8 bases separating them. The germline CDR1 and CDR2 sequences are SGHKS and YYEKEE (reference sequence). The CDR3 is made up of 15 amino acids. Overall study findings and caveats: Diversity of TCRbeta at day 60 was high in some patients, arising from surviving recipient T cells and thymic progenitors. As was reported, about two months after transplant, alpha-beta T cells came from several hundred expanded graft clones. One year after transplant, T-cell counts and diversity came mostly from newly produced T cells.

The TCRbeta library was prepared with unique molecular identifiers. Each CDR3 protein is one row after TCRdb ran MiXCR on the PCR reads. The sample lists 500,000 or so distinct CDR3 sequences, approximately 10% occurring once. This receptor was taken from a female patient aged 2 to 10 who had a stem cell transplant for aplastic anemia, so the T cells may come from the graft donor. This chain connects TRBV5-5 to TRBJ2-2; a weak D match, TRBD1 (6 bases). Here the sequenced sample was PBMCs, mostly from graft donor cells, taken 180 days after TCRalphabeta/CD19-depleted stem cell transplant. The CDR3 region is CASSLEGHNTGELFF. In nucleotides, the CDR3 is TGTGCCAGCAGCTTGGAGGGACATAACACCGGGGAGCTGTTTTTT.